One sample yielded the 20 T cell receptor beta chains listed below, sequenced in a study of STAT5B mutations in CD4+ large granular lymphocyte leukemia. TCRdb's table, derived via immunoSEQ multiplex PCR, lists solely in-frame clones and lacks some. The top ten clones hold approximately 1.1% of a sample with around 28,000 clones, about three quarters of them seen once. Sequencing used CD4+ T cells from blood buffy coats. The source is a human donor in good health.

CDR3 amino acids: CASSLKGRYGYTF. In DNA, the CDR3 is TGTGCCAGCAGTTTAAAGGGGCGCTATGGCTACACCTTC. The rearrangement uses TRBV28 and TRBJ1-2; maybe TRBD1 (5 bases). Germline CDR1 and CDR2: MDHEN and SYDVKM. The V end was cut by 2 bases, the J end by 4 bases, with 8 bases between. The CDR3 loop spans 13 amino acids.

The chain combines TRBV10-2 with TRBJ2-6; a possible D gene is TRBD1 (6 bases). V lost 5 bases and J lost 4, with 9 bases in between. The CDR3 is made up of 14 amino acids. Germline assignment: CDR1 WSHSY and CDR2 SAAADI. This chain's CDR3 is CASSSGTGANVLTF. For the CDR3, the DNA is TGCGCCAGCAGTTCAGGGACAGGGGCCAACGTCCTGACTTTC.

The J gene is TRBJ2-7, the V gene TRBV7-8; 7 nucleotides agree with TRBD2. This CDR3 is built from 15 residues. The V and J ends lost 5 bases and 2 bases, in that order; junction bases with no gene match: 9. The V gene's germline CDR1 is SGHVS and CDR2 FQNEAQ. The CDR3, as DNA: TGTGCCAGCAGCCCGTCGGGCGGGAGAACCTACGAGCAGTACTTC. Protein product: CASSPSGGRTYEQYF.

The chain couples TRBV28 to TRBJ1-2; D ambiguous. V dropped 2 bases and J dropped 4 bases, with 5 bases sitting between them. From germline, CDR1 is MDHEN and CDR2 SYDVKM. The CDR3 loop spans 12 amino acids. The CDR3 is CASSLGSYGYTF. CDR3 DNA: TGTGCCAGCAGTTTAGGGTCCTATGGCTACACCTTC.

The CDR3 DNA reads as TGTGCCAGCAGCGCTAATAACTATGGCTACACCTTC. Amino acid sequence: CASSANNYGYTF. The chain joins TRBV11-2 to TRBJ1-2; D not resolved. V lost 5 bases and J 1 base, leaving 5 bases between the germline ends. Germline CDR1 and CDR2: SGHAT and FQNNGV. This CDR3 is built from 12 residues.

The rearrangement uses TRBV19 and TRBJ1-6; no definite D call. Looked up from germline, CDR1 is LNHDA and CDR2 is SQIVND (reference sequence). There are 15 residues in the CDR3. The germline V and J ends were trimmed by 9 bases and 8 bases, with 20 bases remaining between them. CDR3 protein: CASIRINGPHSPLHF. CDR3 in DNA: TGTGCCAGCATCCGGATCAACGGCCCCCATTCACCCCTCCACTTT.

V is TRBV6-5 and J is TRBJ2-5; the match to TRBD1 covers 7 bases. Germline lookup yields CDR1 MNHEY and CDR2 SVGAGI. J gave up 7 bases and V 6 bases, and 5 bases lay outside the gene matches. CDR3 length: 12 amino acids. CDR3 coding DNA: TGTGCCAGCAGAAGACAGGGCGGGACCCAGTACTTC. Residues: CASRRQGGTQYF.

The chain has TRBV7-9 and TRBJ2-3; D perhaps matches TRBD2 (6 bases). The V end lost 5 bases, the J end lost 2 bases, and 14 bases lay between the germline ends. The germline V gene encodes CDR1 SEHNR and CDR2 FQNEAQ (reference sequence). The CDR3 contains 15 residues. CDR3 nucleotides: TGTGCCAGCAGCAAACAAGGGACTTCCACAGATACGCAGTATTTT. It yields the protein CASSKQGTSTDTQYF.

CDR3: CASSLTGLGDEQFF. In DNA form, the CDR3 reads TGTGCCAGCAGCTTAACAGGGCTGGGTGATGAGCAGTTCTTC. The chain has TRBV11-3 and TRBJ2-1, with D maybe TRBD1 (6 bases). V was pared by 2 bases and J by 8 bases, with 13 bases between. In germline, CDR1 is SGHNT, CDR2 YENEEA. The CDR3 is made up of 14 amino acids.

This sequence joins TRBV18 and TRBJ1-1, with 7 bases identical to TRBD1. CDR3 length: 14 amino acids. Germline V gene sequence: CDR1 KGHSH, CDR2 LQKENI. The V gene end was trimmed by 6 bases and the J gene end by 1 base; junction bases not matched to a gene: 5. Here the CDR3 DNA reads TGTGCCAGCTCGTCAGGGGGGCCGAACACTGAAGCTTTCTTT. This codes for CASSSGGPNTEAFF.

The chain has TRBV6-5 and TRBJ2-5, with 11 bases aligning to TRBD2. With the DNA end fitting TRBJ2-7 better, the J assignment may be wrong. CDR3 length: 14 amino acids. The germline gives CDR1 MNHEY, CDR2 SVGAGI. The CDR3 DNA sequence: TGTGCCAGCAGGAATAGCGGGAGGGCCTACGAGCAGTACTTC. This sequence encodes CASRNSGRAYEQYF.

This clone was recorded once. The chain has TRBV6-1 and TRBJ2-3; D not certain. This CDR3 is 15 amino acids long. Between the trimmed V and J ends, which lost 3 bases and 0 bases, there was a span of 10 bases. Looked up from germline, CDR1 is MNHNS and CDR2 is SASEGT. The CDR3 DNA follows: TGTGCCAGCAGTGAGAAGGGCATTAGCACAGATACGCAGTATTTT. Its protein product is CASSEKGISTDTQYF.

The V and J genes are TRBV19 and TRBJ2-7; TRBD1 matches at 11 bases. V lost 5 bases, J lost 5 bases, and 5 bases stayed unmatched. Germline V gene data show CDR1 as LNHDA and CDR2 as SQIVND (reference sequence). The CDR3 loop spans 14 amino acids. In nucleotides, the CDR3 is TGTGCCAGTAGTTCCGGGACAGGGGGTCACGAGCAGTACTTC. Its protein product is CASSSGTGGHEQYF.

This rearrangement joins TRBV19 to TRBJ2-5; the D is unclear. CDR1 is LNHDA, CDR2 SQIVND, per germline (reference sequence). Between the trimmed V and J ends, which lost 4 bases and 1 base, there was a span of 13 bases. The length of the CDR3 is 15 residues. The CDR3 sequence: CASSTNWDIQETQYF. The CDR3 DNA follows: TGTGCCAGTAGTACCAACTGGGATATCCAAGAGACCCAGTACTTC.

The V and J genes are TRBV7-9 and TRBJ1-1; D not resolved. The CDR3 consists of 12 residues. Per germline, CDR1 SEHNR and CDR2 FQNEAQ (reference sequence). Trimming took off 5 bases at V and 4 bases at J, with 8 bases between the two ends. The chain's CDR3 is CASSPSPTEAFF. The CDR3 DNA reads as TGTGCCAGCAGCCCCAGTCCCACTGAAGCTTTCTTT.

Concerning this clone: The germline gene is not matched at one end of the junction; a read error may be the cause. The V and J genes are TRBV7-2 and TRBJ2-1; a weak D match, TRBD2 (7 bases). The V gene's germline CDR1 is SGHTA and CDR2 FQGNSA. This CDR3 contains 13 residues. CDR3 loop: CAGSRGAANEQFF. Here the CDR3 DNA reads TGTGCCGGCAGCCGGGGGGCCGCCAATGAGCAGTTCTTC.

The V call is TRBV15, the J call TRBJ2-3; 8 nucleotides match TRBD1. V trimming: 3 bases; J trimming: 2 bases; junction bases outside the gene matches: 13. This CDR3 has 18 amino acids. Germline CDR1 reads LNHNV; CDR2 reads YYDKDF (reference sequence). The CDR3 here is CATSRTKTTGGATDTQYF. The CDR3 DNA is TGTGCCACCAGCAGGACTAAAACCACAGGGGGAGCCACAGATACGCAGTATTTT.

J is TRBJ2-7 and V is TRBV7-2; D uncertain. Germline assignment: CDR1 SGHTA and CDR2 FQGNSA. The CDR3 runs to 13 residues. Between the trimmed V and J ends, which lost 2 bases and 0 bases, there was a span of 5 bases. The CDR3 spells CASSLSASYEQYF. The CDR3 region has the DNA TGTGCCAGCAGCTTATCAGCCTCCTACGAGCAGTACTTC.

The sample holds a few counts of this clone. The rearrangement links TRBV2 to TRBJ1-2; the D is unclear. This CDR3 has 13 residues. Germline CDR1 reads SNHLY; CDR2 reads FYNNEI. The germline V and J ends were trimmed by 7 bases and 0 bases, with 9 bases remaining between them. The CDR3 here is CASTAEPNYGYTF. The DNA of the CDR3 is TGTGCCAGCACGGCGGAACCTAACTATGGCTACACCTTC.

As DNA, the CDR3 is TGTGCCAGCAGTCCTCGGGGGGGTCGACGGGTTAGCAATCAGCCCCAGCATTTT. Translated, it gives CASSPRGGRRVSNQPQHF. V is TRBV28 and J is TRBJ1-5; D is possibly TRBD1 (5 bases). Germline CDR1 MDHEN, CDR2 SYDVKM. The germline V and J ends were trimmed by 5 bases and 0 bases, with 20 bases remaining between them. This CDR3 is 18 amino acids long. The full variable domain, with the rest looked up from reference TRBV28 and TRBJ1-5, is DVKVTQSSRYLVKRTGEKVFLECVQDMDHENMFWYRQDPGLGLRLIYFSYDVKMKEKGDIPEGYSVSREKKERFSLILESASTNQTSMYLCASSPRGGRRVSNQPQHFGDGTRLSIL.